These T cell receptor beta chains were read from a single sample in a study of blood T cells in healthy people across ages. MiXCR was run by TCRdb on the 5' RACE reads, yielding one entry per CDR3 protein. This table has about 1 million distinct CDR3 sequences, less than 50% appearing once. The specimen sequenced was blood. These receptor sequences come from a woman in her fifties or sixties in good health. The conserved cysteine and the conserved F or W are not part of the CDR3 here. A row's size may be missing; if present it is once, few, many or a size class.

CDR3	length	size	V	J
ASSPRGPMTGAGSYNEQF	18	-	TRBV4-2	TRBJ2-1
ASGFIDRVNGEQY	13	-	TRBV21-1	TRBJ2-7
ASSREAGEAEQF	12	few	TRBV7-9	TRBJ2-1
ASSLGPERPNNEQF	14	-	TRBV5-6	TRBJ2-1
ASSPGTGAEEQY	12	-	TRBV6-1	TRBJ2-7
SVRRQGLEQY	10	few	TRBV29-1	TRBJ2-7
ASSQDLAGTGSREQF	15	once	TRBV4-1	TRBJ2-1
ASGLGFYEQY	10	-	TRBV6-1	TRBJ2-7
ASSGRETTQF	10	-	TRBV9	TRBJ2-1
ASSQNRNEQY	10	-	TRBV11-2	TRBJ2-5
ASSVDSESINEQF	13	few	TRBV9	TRBJ2-1
AISETRTETGELF	13	-	TRBV10-3	TRBJ2-2
ASSLDRVVDEQY	12	few	TRBV7-2	TRBJ2-7
SARGLGQGYNEQF	13	-	TRBV20-1	TRBJ2-1
SVVWTGVPDTQY	12	few	TRBV29-1	TRBJ2-3
ASSQGGSRRETQY	13	-	TRBV6-1	TRBJ2-5
AISFSGQETQY	11	-	TRBV10-3	TRBJ2-5
ATSRAGGRSNYGYT	14	once	TRBV15	TRBJ1-2
ASSPEQGMGNTEAF	14	-	TRBV19	TRBJ1-1
ASSLGAGVETQY	12	-	TRBV12-3/TRBV12-4	TRBJ2-5
ASTPSGIYEQY	11	few	TRBV7-2	TRBJ2-7
ASSAPTGAYEQY	12	-	TRBV2	TRBJ2-7
ASSRSPPGQNYEQY	14	-	TRBV7-6	TRBJ2-7
ATSDRTVTPYEQY	13	-	TRBV24-1	TRBJ2-7
SVKQARGTQY	10	few	TRBV20-1	TRBJ2-5
ASSSREGVYNEQF	13	-	TRBV11-1	TRBJ2-1
SVEDYRVGIGDYNEQF	16	few	TRBV29-1	TRBJ2-1
ASSSGGRPFNEQF	13	-	TRBV7-7	TRBJ2-1
ASSWGVNEQF	10	-	TRBV28	TRBJ2-1
SAKGASNEKLF	11	-	TRBV20-1	TRBJ1-4